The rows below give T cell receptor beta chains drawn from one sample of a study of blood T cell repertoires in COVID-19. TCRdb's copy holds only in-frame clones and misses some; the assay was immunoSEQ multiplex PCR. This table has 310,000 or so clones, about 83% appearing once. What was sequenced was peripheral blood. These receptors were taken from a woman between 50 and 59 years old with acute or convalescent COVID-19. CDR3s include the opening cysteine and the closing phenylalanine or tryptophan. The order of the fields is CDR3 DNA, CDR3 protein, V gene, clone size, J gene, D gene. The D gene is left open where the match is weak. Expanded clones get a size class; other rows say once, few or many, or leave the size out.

CDR3 DNA: TGCGCCAGCAGCTTGGAAGGGGGTACTGAAGCTTTCTTT; CDR3 protein: CASSLEGGTEAFF; V gene: TRBV5-1; clone size: .; J gene: TRBJ1-1; D gene: .
CDR3 DNA: TGCGCCAGCAGCAAAACCGGACTAGCGGGAAACGAGCAGTTCTTC; CDR3 protein: CASSKTGLAGNEQFF; V gene: TRBV5-1; clone size: .; J gene: TRBJ2-1; D gene: TRBD2
CDR3 DNA: TGTGCCAGCAGTCCGTCTGCACTAAGCTCCTACGAGCAGTACTTC; CDR3 protein: CASSPSALSSYEQYF; V gene: TRBV6-5; clone size: .; J gene: TRBJ2-7; D gene: .
CDR3 DNA: TGTGCCAGCCAGCCATCCCTGGGGACAGTAGGGACCGGGGAGCTGTTTTTT; CDR3 protein: CASQPSLGTVGTGELFF; V gene: TRBV28; clone size: .; J gene: TRBJ2-2; D gene: TRBD1
CDR3 DNA: TGCGCCAGCAGCCCAGGGACAGGGGGCTACGAGCAGTACTTC; CDR3 protein: CASSPGTGGYEQYF; V gene: TRBV5-1; clone size: .; J gene: TRBJ2-7; D gene: TRBD1
CDR3 DNA: TGTGCCAGCAGCCGGACTAGCGGGACCAATGAGCAGTTCTTC; CDR3 protein: CASSRTSGTNEQFF; V gene: TRBV14; clone size: once; J gene: TRBJ2-1; D gene: TRBD2
CDR3 DNA: TGTGCCAGCAGTGGCCGACAGGGAGATGGCTACACCTTC; CDR3 protein: CASSGRQGDGYTF; V gene: TRBV2; clone size: once; J gene: TRBJ1-2; D gene: TRBD1
CDR3 DNA: TGTGCCACCAGTGACGGACTAGCGGGAGGGAAAACCGGGGAGCTGTTTTTT; CDR3 protein: CATSDGLAGGKTGELFF; V gene: TRBV24-1; clone size: .; J gene: TRBJ2-2; D gene: TRBD2
CDR3 DNA: TGTGCCAGCAGTCCCCGTGGTAGGGGGTCGGGGGAAGCTTTCTTT; CDR3 protein: CASSPRGRGSGEAFF; V gene: TRBV28; clone size: .; J gene: TRBJ1-1; D gene: .
CDR3 DNA: TGTGCCAGTAAGAGGACAGCTCTTTGGGAGACCCAGTACTTC; CDR3 protein: CASKRTALWETQYF; V gene: TRBV19; clone size: .; J gene: TRBJ2-5; D gene: .
CDR3 DNA: TGTGCCAGCAGCATCCAGGGACTAGCCGGTTACGAGCAGTACTTC; CDR3 protein: CASSIQGLAGYEQYF; V gene: TRBV7-2; clone size: .; J gene: TRBJ2-7; D gene: TRBD2